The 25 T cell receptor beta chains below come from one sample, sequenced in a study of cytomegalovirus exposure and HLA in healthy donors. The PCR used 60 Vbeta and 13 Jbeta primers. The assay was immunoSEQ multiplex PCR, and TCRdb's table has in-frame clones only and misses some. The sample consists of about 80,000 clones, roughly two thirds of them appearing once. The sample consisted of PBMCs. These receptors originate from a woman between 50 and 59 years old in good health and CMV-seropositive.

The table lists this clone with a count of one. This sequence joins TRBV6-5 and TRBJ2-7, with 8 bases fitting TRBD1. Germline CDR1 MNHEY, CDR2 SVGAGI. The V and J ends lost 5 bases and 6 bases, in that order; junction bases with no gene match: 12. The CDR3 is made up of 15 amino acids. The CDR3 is CASSISQTGTGEQYF. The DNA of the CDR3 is TGTGCCAGCAGTATCTCTCAAACCGGGACAGGCGAGCAGTACTTC.

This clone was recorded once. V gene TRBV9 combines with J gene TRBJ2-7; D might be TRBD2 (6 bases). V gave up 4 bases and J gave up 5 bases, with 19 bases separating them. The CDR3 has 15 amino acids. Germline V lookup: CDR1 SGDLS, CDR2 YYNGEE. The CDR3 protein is CASSRAGTSGDEQYF. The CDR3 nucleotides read TGTGCCAGCAGCCGAGCAGGGACTTCTGGTGACGAGCAGTACTTC.

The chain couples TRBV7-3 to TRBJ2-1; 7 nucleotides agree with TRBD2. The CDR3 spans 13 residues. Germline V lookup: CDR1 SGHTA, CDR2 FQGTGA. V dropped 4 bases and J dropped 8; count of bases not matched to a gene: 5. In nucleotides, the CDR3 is TGTGCCAGCAGCTCGCAGCGGGGAGATGAGCAGTTCTTC. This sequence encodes CASSSQRGDEQFF.

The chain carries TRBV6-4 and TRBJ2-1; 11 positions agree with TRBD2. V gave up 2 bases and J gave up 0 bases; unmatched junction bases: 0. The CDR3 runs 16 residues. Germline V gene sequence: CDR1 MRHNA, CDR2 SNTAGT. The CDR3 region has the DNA TGTGCCAGCAGTGACACTAGCGGGAGCTCCTACAATGAGCAGTTCTTC. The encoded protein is CASSDTSGSSYNEQFF.

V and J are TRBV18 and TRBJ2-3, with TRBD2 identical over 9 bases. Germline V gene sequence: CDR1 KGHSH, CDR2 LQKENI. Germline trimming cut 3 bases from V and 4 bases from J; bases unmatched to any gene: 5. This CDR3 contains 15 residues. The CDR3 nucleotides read TGTGCCAGCTCACCCTTCAGCGGGGGGCCAGATACGCAGTATTTT. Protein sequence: CASSPFSGGPDTQYF.

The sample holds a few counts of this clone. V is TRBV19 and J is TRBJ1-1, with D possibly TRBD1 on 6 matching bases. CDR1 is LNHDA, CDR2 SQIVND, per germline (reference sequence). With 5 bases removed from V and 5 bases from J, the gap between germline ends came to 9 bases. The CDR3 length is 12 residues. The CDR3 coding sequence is TGTGCCAGTAGTCGGGGGGCTACTGAAGCTTTCTTT. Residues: CASSRGATEAFF.

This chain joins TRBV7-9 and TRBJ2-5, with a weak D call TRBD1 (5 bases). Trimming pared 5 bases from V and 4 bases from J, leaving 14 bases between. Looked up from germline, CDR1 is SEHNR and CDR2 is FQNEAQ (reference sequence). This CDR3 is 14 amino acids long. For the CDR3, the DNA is TGTGCCAGCAGCGAATTCCAGGGTAGAGAGACCCAGTACTTC. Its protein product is CASSEFQGRETQYF.

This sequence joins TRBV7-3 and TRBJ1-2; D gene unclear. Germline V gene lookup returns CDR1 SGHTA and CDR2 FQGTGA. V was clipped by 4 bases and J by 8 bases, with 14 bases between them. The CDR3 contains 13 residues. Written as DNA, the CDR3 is TGTGCCAGCAGCTCCACCCTTACTACGGGCTACACCTTC. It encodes CASSSTLTTGYTF.

In DNA form, the CDR3 reads TGTGCCAGCTCACCAGTGCTTCCGGCGGGGGGAAGCACAGATACGCAGTATTTT. The encoded protein is CASSPVLPAGGSTDTQYF. V is TRBV18 and J is TRBJ2-3, with TRBD2 matching over 8 bases. V lost 2 bases, J lost 0 bases, and 10 bases stayed unmatched. The CDR3 spans 18 residues. From germline, CDR1 is KGHSH and CDR2 LQKENI.

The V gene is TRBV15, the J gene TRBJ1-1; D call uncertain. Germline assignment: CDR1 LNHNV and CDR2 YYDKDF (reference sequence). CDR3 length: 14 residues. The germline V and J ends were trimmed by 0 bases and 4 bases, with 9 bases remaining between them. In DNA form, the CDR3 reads TGTGCCACCAGCAGAGATTTAGCTGCCACTGAAGCTTTCTTT. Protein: CATSRDLAATEAFF.

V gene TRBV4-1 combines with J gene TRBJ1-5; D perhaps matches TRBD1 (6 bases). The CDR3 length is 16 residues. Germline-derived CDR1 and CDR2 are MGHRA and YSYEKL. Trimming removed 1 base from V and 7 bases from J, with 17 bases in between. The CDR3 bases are TGCGCCAGCAGCCAAGCAACAGACAGGCGAACGCAGCCCCAGCATTTT. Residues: CASSQATDRRTQPQHF.

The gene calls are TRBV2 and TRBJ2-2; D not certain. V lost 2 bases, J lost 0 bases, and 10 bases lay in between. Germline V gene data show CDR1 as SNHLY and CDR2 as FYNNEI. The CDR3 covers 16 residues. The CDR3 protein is CASSESLVSNTGELFF. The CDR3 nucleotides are TGTGCCAGCAGTGAATCCCTTGTCTCGAACACCGGGGAGCTGTTTTTT.

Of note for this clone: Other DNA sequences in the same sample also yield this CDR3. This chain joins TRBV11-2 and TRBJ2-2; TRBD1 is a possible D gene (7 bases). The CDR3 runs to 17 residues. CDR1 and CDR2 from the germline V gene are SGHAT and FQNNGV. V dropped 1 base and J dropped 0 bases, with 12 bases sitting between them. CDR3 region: CASSLGGGTANTGELFF. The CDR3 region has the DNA TGTGCCAGCAGCTTAGGTGGGGGGACAGCGAACACCGGGGAGCTGTTTTTT.

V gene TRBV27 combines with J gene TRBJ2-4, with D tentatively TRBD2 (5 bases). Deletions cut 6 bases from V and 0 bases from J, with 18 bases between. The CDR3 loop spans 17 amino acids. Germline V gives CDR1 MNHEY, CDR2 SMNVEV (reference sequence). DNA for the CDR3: TGTGCCAGCAGCCCCATAGAGGGTGATATAGCCAAAAACATTCAGTACTTC. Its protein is CASSPIEGDIAKNIQYF.

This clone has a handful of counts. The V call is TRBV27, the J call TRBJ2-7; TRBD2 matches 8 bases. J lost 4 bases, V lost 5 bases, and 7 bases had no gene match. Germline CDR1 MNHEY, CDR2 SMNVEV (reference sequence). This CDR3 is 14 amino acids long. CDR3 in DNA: TGTGCCAGCAGTACCCGGGGGGGGCCGTACGAGCAGTACTTC. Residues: CASSTRGGPYEQYF.

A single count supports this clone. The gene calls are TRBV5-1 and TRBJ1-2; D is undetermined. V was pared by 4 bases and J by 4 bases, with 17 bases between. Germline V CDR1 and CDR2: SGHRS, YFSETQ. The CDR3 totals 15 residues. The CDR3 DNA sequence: TGCGCCAGCAGCCCCGAGGGCCTGGCGATCTATGGCTACACCTTC. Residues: CASSPEGLAIYGYTF.

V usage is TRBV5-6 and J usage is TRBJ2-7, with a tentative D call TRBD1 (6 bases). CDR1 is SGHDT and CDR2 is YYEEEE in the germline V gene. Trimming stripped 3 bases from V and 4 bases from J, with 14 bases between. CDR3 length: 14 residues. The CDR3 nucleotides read TGTGCCAGCAGCTCCGGACAGAACCGATACGAGCAGTACGTC. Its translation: CASSSGQNRYEQYV.

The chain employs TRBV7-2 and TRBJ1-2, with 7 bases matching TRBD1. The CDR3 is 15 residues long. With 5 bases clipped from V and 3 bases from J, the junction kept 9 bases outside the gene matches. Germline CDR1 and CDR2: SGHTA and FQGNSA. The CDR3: CASSQNRGGDYGYTF. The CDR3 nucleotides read TGTGCCAGCAGCCAAAACAGGGGCGGTGACTATGGCTACACCTTC. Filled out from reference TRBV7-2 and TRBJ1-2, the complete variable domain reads GAGVSQSPSNKVTEKGKDVELRCDPISGHTALYWYRQSLGQGLEFLIYFQGNSAPDKSGLPSDRFSAERTGGSVSTLTIQRTQQEDSAVYLCASSQNRGGDYGYTFGSGTRLTVV.

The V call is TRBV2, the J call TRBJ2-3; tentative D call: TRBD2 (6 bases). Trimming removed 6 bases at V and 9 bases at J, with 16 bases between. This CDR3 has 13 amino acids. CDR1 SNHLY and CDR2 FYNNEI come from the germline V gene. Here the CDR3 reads CASRGIAAVTQYF. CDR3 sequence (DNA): TGTGCCAGCAGGGGGATAGCGGCCGTGACGCAGTATTTT.

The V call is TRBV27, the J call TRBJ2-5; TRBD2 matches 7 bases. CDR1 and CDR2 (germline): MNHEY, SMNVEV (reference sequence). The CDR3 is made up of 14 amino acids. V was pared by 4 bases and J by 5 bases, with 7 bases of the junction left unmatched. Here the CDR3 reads CASSSSGLWETQYF. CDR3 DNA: TGTGCCAGCAGTTCGTCGGGACTATGGGAGACCCAGTACTTC.

As DNA, the CDR3 is TGCGCCAGCAGCCAAGGAAAGGGACAGCCTAAAACAGATACGCAGTATTTT. It codes for CASSQGKGQPKTDTQYF. The genes are TRBV4-1 and TRBJ2-3; 7 nucleotides align to TRBD1. Germline values: CDR1 MGHRA, CDR2 YSYEKL. This CDR3 spans 17 amino acids. With 1 base clipped from V and 3 bases from J, the junction kept 10 bases outside the gene matches.

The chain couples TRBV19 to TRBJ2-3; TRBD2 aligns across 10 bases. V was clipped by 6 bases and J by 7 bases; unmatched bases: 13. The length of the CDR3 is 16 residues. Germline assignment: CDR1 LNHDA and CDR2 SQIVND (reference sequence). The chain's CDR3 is CASSSPQRGGAHTQYF. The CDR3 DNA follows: TGTGCCAGTAGCAGCCCCCAGCGGGGGGGGGCACATACGCAGTATTTT.

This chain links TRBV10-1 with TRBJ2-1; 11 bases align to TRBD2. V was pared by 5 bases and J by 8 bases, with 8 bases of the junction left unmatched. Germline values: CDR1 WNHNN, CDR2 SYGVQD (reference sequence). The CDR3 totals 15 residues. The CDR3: CASSQPGLAVDEQFF. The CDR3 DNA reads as TGCGCCAGCAGTCAACCGGGACTAGCGGTCGATGAGCAGTTCTTC.

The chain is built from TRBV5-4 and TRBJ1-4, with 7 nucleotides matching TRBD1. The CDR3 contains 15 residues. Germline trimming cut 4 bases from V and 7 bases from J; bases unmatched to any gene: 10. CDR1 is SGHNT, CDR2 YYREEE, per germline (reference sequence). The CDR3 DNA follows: TGTGCCAGCAGCACGGCCCCGGGACAGAGTGAAAAACTGTTTTTT. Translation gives CASSTAPGQSEKLFF.

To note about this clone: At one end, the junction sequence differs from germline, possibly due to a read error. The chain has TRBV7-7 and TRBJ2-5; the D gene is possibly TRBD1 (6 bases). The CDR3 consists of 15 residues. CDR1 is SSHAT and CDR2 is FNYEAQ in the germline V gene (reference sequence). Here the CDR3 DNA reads TGTGCTAGCAGCCAGGGGCCCAGAGGACGGGAGACCCAGTACTTC. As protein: CASSQGPRGRETQYF. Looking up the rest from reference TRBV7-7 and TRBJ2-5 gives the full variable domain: GAGVSQSPRYKVTKRGQDVTLRCDPISSHATLYWYQQALGQGPEFLTYFNYEAQPDKSGLPSDRFSAERPEGSISTLTIQRTEQRDSAMYRCASSQGPRGRETQYFGPGTRLLVL.